This T cell receptor (beta chain) came from a study of blood T cells in healthy people across ages. Points from the study as a whole: Estimates of diversity drawn from one million T cells were considered underestimates.

As for this clonotype: Its matching antigen is unknown.

Sample-barcoded 5' priming and a J-beta primer mix drove a second PCR of about 6 to 12 cycles. TCRdb fed the 5' RACE reads into MiXCR, producing one record per CDR3 protein. The sample yields over 1,500,000 distinct CDR3 sequences, roughly 43% seen once. The germline V gene has CDR1 SNHLY and CDR2 FYNNEI. This CDR3 is 16 amino acids long. Trimming took 6 bases from V and 1 from J; bases not matched to a gene: 11. V usage is TRBV2 and J usage is TRBJ2-7; 8 nucleotides align to TRBD1. The clonotype comes from a human donor in good health. Specimen: blood. This CDR3 is CASSDLTGVLSYEQYF. CDR3 DNA: TGTGCCAGCAGCGATTTGACAGGGGTCTTGTCCTACGAGCAGTACTTC. Full variable domain (outside the CDR3, taken from reference TRBV2 and TRBJ2-7): EPEVTQTPSHQVTQMGQEVILRCVPISNHLYFYWYRQILGQKVEFLVSFYNNEISEKSEIFDDQFSVERPDGSNFTLKIRSTKLEDSAMYFCASSDLTGVLSYEQYFGPGTRLTVT.